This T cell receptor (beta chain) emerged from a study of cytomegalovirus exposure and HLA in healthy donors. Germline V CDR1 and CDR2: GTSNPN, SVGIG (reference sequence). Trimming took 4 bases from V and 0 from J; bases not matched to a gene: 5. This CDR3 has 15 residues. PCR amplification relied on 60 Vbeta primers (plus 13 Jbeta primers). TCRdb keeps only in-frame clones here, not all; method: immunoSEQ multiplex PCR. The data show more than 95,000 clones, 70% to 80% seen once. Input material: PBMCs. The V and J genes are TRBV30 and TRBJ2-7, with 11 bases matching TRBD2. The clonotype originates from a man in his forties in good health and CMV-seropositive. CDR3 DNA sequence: TGTGCCTGGAAACATCTAGCGGGGGGCTCCTACGAGCAGTACTTC. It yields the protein CAWKHLAGGSYEQYF.